The 10 T cell receptor beta chains below come from one sample, sequenced in a study of blood T cells in healthy people across ages. PCR was performed a second time for about 7 to 11 cycles using a sample-barcoded 5' primer and a J-beta primer mix. TCRdb re-called the 5' RACE reads with MiXCR, one entry per CDR3 protein. The sample includes 1.2 million to 1.5 million distinct CDR3 sequences, around 39% seen only once; the top ten take roughly 7.9%. The sequenced sample was blood. These receptors were obtained from a woman aged 18-29 years in good health.

This clonotype has a single count. The DNA is omitted, as the CDR3 cannot be located on it reliably, and the CDR3 follows TCRdb's listing. V usage is TRBV28 and J usage is TRBJ2-2; TRBD2, the table's D call, lacks a check against the DNA. CDR1 and CDR2 from the germline V gene are MDHEN and SYDVKM. Termini included, the CDR3 measures 24 amino acids. The CDR3 region is CASSSLNGYTFGSGTSPITGELFF.

The sample holds many counts of this clonotype. The V and J genes are TRBV28 and TRBJ1-6; TRBD1 matches at 12 bases. Germline assignment: CDR1 MDHEN and CDR2 SYDVKM. The V and J ends lost 10 bases and 6 bases, in that order; junction bases with no gene match: 4. This CDR3 spans 14 amino acids. The CDR3 reads CATGTGGVNSPLHF. CDR3 DNA sequence: TGTGCCACGGGGACAGGGGGCGTTAATTCACCCCTCCACTTT. The full variable domain, completed using reference TRBV28 and TRBJ1-6, is DVKVTQSSRYLVKRTGEKVFLECVQDMDHENMFWYRQDPGLGLRLIYFSYDVKMKEKGDIPEGYSVSREKKERFSLILESASTNQTSMYLCATGTGGVNSPLHFGNGTRLTVT.

This clonotype was observed at least ten times. The gene calls are TRBV6-5 and TRBJ2-3, with TRBD1 matching over 11 bases. After removal of 2 bases from V and 4 bases from J, the junction contained 5 bases not matched to a gene. Germline V gene data show CDR1 as MNHEY and CDR2 as SVGAGI. This CDR3 is built from 16 residues. In DNA, the CDR3 is TGTGCCAGCAGTTACCCCCCGGGACAGGGGGCAGATACGCAGTATTTT. Its translation is CASSYPPGQGADTQYF.

This clonotype has at least ten counts. This chain joins TRBV10-3 and TRBJ1-2; a possible D gene is TRBD1 (6 bases). Trimming pared 7 bases from V and 5 bases from J, leaving 11 bases between. Per germline, CDR1 ENHRY and CDR2 SYGVKD. The length of the CDR3 is 12 residues. In DNA form, the CDR3 reads TGTGCCATCACCGAGCAGGGGTATGGCTACACCTTC. This sequence encodes CAITEQGYGYTF.

The rearrangement links TRBV12-3 or TRBV12-4 to TRBJ1-1; D perhaps matches TRBD1 (5 bases). Deletions cut 7 bases from V and 0 bases from J, with 15 bases between. The CDR3 covers 15 residues. The CDR3 loop is CASTTRQSLNTEAFF. The CDR3 nucleotides read TGTGCCAGCACCACAAGACAGTCCTTGAACACTGAAGCTTTCTTT.

This chain links TRBV3-1 with TRBJ2-5; D is unclear. V was trimmed by 2 bases and J by 1 base, leaving 11 bases between them. The CDR3 totals 15 residues. Germline lookup yields CDR1 LGHDT and CDR2 YNNKEL (reference sequence). For the CDR3, the DNA is TGTGCCAGCAGCCAATTAGCCTCGATCCAAGAGACCCAGTACTTC. This sequence encodes CASSQLASIQETQYF.

The rearrangement joins TRBV10-3 to TRBJ2-5; the D gene could be TRBD1 or TRBD2 (6 bases each). V lost 11 bases and J lost 5, with 21 bases in between. This CDR3 is built from 14 residues. Germline V lookup: CDR1 ENHRY, CDR2 SYGVKD. CDR3 sequence: CAVPGQRGNETQYF. In DNA form, the CDR3 reads TGTGCCGTACCGGGACAACGGGGGAATGAGACCCAGTACTTC.

This clonotype was counted only a few times. The rearrangement uses TRBV20-1 and TRBJ2-4; 9 bases line up with TRBD2. After removal of 0 bases from V and 1 base from J, the junction contained 10 bases not matched to a gene. The length of the CDR3 is 18 residues. Germline V gene lookup returns CDR1 DFQATT and CDR2 SNEGSKA (reference sequence). CDR3 nucleotide sequence: TGCAGTGCTAGAGATTTAGGGGCGGGGGGGTTGGCCAAAAACATTCAGTACTTC. Amino acid sequence: CSARDLGAGGLAKNIQYF.

The chain employs TRBV12-5 and TRBJ2-4; TRBD2 might be the D (5 bases). Trimming removed 6 bases from V and 0 bases from J, with 9 bases in between. Per the germline V gene, CDR1 is LGHNT and CDR2 is FRNRAP. The length of the CDR3 is 14 residues. The CDR3 protein is CASGPGLAKNIQYF. DNA for the CDR3: TGTGCTAGTGGCCCCGGACTAGCCAAAAACATTCAGTACTTC.

The chain uses TRBV20-1 and TRBJ2-3; D gene ambiguous. In germline, CDR1 is DFQATT, CDR2 SNEGSKA (reference sequence). This CDR3 has 16 residues. Trimming left V 3 bases short and J 2 bases short, with 18 bases between. This CDR3 is CSARVQSGRDTDTQYF. In DNA, the CDR3 is TGCAGTGCTAGGGTCCAGTCTGGTAGGGACACAGATACGCAGTATTTT.